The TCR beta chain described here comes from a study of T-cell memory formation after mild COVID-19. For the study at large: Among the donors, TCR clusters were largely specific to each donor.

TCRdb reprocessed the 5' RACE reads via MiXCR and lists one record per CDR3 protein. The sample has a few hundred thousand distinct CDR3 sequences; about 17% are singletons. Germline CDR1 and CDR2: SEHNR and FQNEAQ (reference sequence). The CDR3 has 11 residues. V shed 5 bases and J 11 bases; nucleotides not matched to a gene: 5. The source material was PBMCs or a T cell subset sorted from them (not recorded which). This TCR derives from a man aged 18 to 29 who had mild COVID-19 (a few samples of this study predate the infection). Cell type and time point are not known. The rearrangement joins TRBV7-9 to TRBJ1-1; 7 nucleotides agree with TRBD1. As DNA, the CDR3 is TGTGCCAGCAGCCTCGGGACAGACGCTTTCTTT. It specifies CASSLGTDAFF.